This T cell receptor (beta chain) originates from a study of blood T cell repertoires in COVID-19. Study as a whole: T cells, B-cell-depleted T cells, or PBMCs supplied cDNA or gDNA.

The CDR3 covers 13 residues. From germline, CDR1 is SGHNT and CDR2 YENEEA. The V end was cut by 4 bases, the J end by 1 base, with 4 bases between. This clone occurred once. As handled by the study authors: Reference gene primer amplification gave nucleated cell count estimates. TCRdb keeps only in-frame clones here, not all; method: immunoSEQ multiplex PCR. V, J and clone size are those of that table, while D and trimming were read from the DNA. The repertoire holds about 43,000 clones, with 70% to 90% as singletons. The sequence was obtained from a man aged 55 to 70 with active COVID-19. The sample was peripheral blood. The V and J genes are TRBV11-3 and TRBJ2-2; D is ambiguous. CDR3 sequence: CASSSVNTGELFF. CDR3 nucleotides: TGTGCCAGCAGCTCGGTGAACACCGGGGAGCTGTTTTTT.